This T cell receptor (beta chain) was sequenced in a study of blood T cell repertoires in COVID-19. Across the study: Samples came from the United States, Italy and Spain, spanning acute and convalescent COVID-19.

Clones were read by immunoSEQ multiplex PCR, and TCRdb kept only the in-frame ones, dropping some. The table lists some 200,000 clones, 85% to 90% of them singletons, with over 4.5% in the top ten. The CDR3 runs 18 residues. Germline loops: CDR1 SGHVS, CDR2 FNYEAQ. V trimming: 0 bases; J trimming: 0 bases; junction bases outside the gene matches: 7. The sequence was collected from a man at least 80 years old with acute or convalescent COVID-19. Specimen: peripheral blood. V and J are TRBV7-6 and TRBJ1-5, with 8 bases fitting TRBD1. The CDR3 DNA reads TGTGCCAGCAGCTTAGCTTCCGGGACAGGACCTAGCAATCAGCCCCAGCATTTT. Translating it yields CASSLASGTGPSNQPQHF.